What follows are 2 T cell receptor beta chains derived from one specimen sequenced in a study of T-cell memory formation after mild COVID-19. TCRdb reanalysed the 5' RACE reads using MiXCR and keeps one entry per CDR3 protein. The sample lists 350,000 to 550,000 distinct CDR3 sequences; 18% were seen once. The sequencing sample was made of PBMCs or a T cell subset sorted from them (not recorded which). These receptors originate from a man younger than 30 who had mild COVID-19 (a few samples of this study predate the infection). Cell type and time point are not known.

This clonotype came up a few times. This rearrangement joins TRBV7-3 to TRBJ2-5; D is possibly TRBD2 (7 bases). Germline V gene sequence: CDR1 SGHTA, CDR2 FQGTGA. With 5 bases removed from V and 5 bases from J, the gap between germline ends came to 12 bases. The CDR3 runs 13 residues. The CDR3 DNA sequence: TGTGCCAGCAGCACGGAGGGGGGGGAGACCCAGTACTTC. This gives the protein CASSTEGGETQYF.

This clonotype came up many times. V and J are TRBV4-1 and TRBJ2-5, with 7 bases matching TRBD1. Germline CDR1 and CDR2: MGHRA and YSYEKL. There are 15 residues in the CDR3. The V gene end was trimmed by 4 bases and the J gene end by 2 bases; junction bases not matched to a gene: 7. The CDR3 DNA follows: TGCGCCAGCAGCCCCAGACAGGGTGATCAAGAGACCCAGTACTTC. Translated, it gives CASSPRQGDQETQYF.